This record covers a single TCR beta chain. Assay used: immunoSEQ multiplex PCR; TCRdb lists only in-frame clones, some missing. The table includes roughly 100,000 clones, 92% detected once. CDR1 and CDR2 (germline): DFQATT, SNEGSKA (reference sequence). V lost 5 bases and J 2 bases, leaving 4 bases between the germline ends. The CDR3 is 11 amino acids. The data derive from a study of blood T cell repertoires in COVID-19. The sequence was collected from a woman between 45 and 65 years old with COVID-19, enrolled during active disease. The chain employs TRBV20-1 and TRBJ2-1; D uncertain. Material: peripheral blood. CDR3 sequence reads: CSAGPYNEQFF. For the CDR3, the DNA is TGCAGTGCTGGGCCCTACAATGAGCAGTTCTTC.